The 11 T cell receptor beta chains below all came from one sample that was sequenced in a study of blood T cell repertoires in COVID-19. The data were produced by immunoSEQ multiplex PCR, yet TCRdb's version contains in-frame clones alone and is incomplete. This sample has just under 300,000 clones; about 87% occur once, and the top ten carry 1% to 1.5%. Sequenced material: peripheral blood. The receptors shown here come from a man in his 70s with acute or convalescent COVID-19.

The rearrangement joins TRBV4-2 to TRBJ1-5, with TRBD1 as a possible D gene (6 bases). Germline loops: CDR1 LGHNA, CDR2 YNFKEQ. Trimming cost V 0 bases and J 6 bases, with 15 bases left between them. This CDR3 has 16 residues. CDR3 coding DNA: TGTGCCAGCAGCCAAGATCGAAGTCTAGGGGGTCAGCCCCAGCATTTT. It is translated as CASSQDRSLGGQPQHF.

This clone was detected a few times. The CDR3: CASRRFAGQGTRYEQYF. The CDR3 nucleotides read TGTGCCAGCAGGAGATTTGCCGGACAGGGTACGAGGTACGAGCAGTACTTC. This chain uses TRBV28 with TRBJ2-7, with 8 nucleotides matching TRBD1. The germline V gene encodes CDR1 MDHEN and CDR2 SYDVKM. The V segment lost 6 bases and the J segment 4 bases; nucleotides outside the gene matches: 17. The CDR3 covers 17 residues.

The sample holds one count of this clone. This chain links TRBV7-6 with TRBJ1-3; D is possibly TRBD1 (6 bases). Trimming shortened V by 1 base and J by 4 bases, and 14 bases separated the two germline ends. CDR3 size: 16 residues. The germline V gene encodes CDR1 SGHVS and CDR2 FNYEAQ. The CDR3 DNA is TGTGCCAGCAGCTTAGATGGGGGGGCGCTGGGAAACACCATATATTTT. Amino acid sequence: CASSLDGGALGNTIYF.

The rearrangement uses TRBV5-4 and TRBJ2-7; 10 nucleotides line up with TRBD1. Germline values: CDR1 SGHNT, CDR2 YYREEE (reference sequence). Losses at the gene ends were 4 bases for V and 0 bases for J; bases not matched to a gene: 4. This CDR3 has 15 residues. The CDR3 region has the DNA TGTGCCAGCAGCGCGGGACAGGGGAGCTCCTACGAGCAGTACTTC. As protein: CASSAGQGSSYEQYF.

The chain combines TRBV5-1 with TRBJ2-1, with 7 nucleotides matching TRBD2. V shed 0 bases and J 5 bases; nucleotides not matched to a gene: 5. In germline, CDR1 is SGHRS, CDR2 YFSETQ. The CDR3 contains 15 residues. In DNA, the CDR3 is TGCGCCAGCAGCTTGGCGGCGGGAGCAGACAATGAGCAGTTCTTC. This gives the protein CASSLAAGADNEQFF.

This chain uses TRBV4-1 with TRBJ2-1; 9 bases match TRBD1. Germline V gene sequence: CDR1 MGHRA, CDR2 YSYEKL. Trimming removed 10 bases from V and 4 bases from J; junction bases left unmatched: 8. The CDR3 spans 14 residues. The CDR3 region has the DNA TGCGCCACCCGGACAGGGGAGAATTACAATGAGCAGTTCTTC. Protein: CATRTGENYNEQFF.

This clone was observed a few times. V gene TRBV19 combines with J gene TRBJ1-4; 7 positions match TRBD1. From germline, CDR1 is LNHDA and CDR2 SQIVND (reference sequence). Trimming took 6 bases from V and 4 from J; bases not matched to a gene: 11. The CDR3 extends over 16 amino acids. The CDR3: CASRRGQTLDNEKLFF. DNA of the CDR3: TGTGCCAGTAGGAGGGGACAGACACTTGATAATGAAAAACTGTTTTTT.

The chain recombines TRBV7-9 with TRBJ1-5; weak D call: TRBD1 (5 bases). V lost 5 bases, J lost 5 bases, and 16 bases lay in between. CDR3 length equals 15 residues. Per the germline V gene, CDR1 is SEHNR and CDR2 is FQNEAQ (reference sequence). CDR3 protein: CASSPFAGDYQPQHF. The CDR3 region has the DNA TGTGCCAGCAGCCCCTTCGCCGGGGACTATCAGCCCCAGCATTTT.

This rearrangement joins TRBV2 to TRBJ2-2; 9 positions agree with TRBD2. CDR3 size: 15 residues. Germline lookup yields CDR1 SNHLY and CDR2 FYNNEI. The V gene end was trimmed by 7 bases and the J gene end by 6 bases; junction bases not matched to a gene: 9. CDR3 amino acids: CASTPLAGGPGELFF. The CDR3, as DNA: TGTGCCAGCACCCCACTAGCGGGTGGTCCCGGGGAGCTGTTTTTT. The whole variable domain, remainder taken from reference TRBV2 and TRBJ2-2, is EPEVTQTPSHQVTQMGQEVILRCVPISNHLYFYWYRQILGQKVEFLVSFYNNEISEKSEIFDDQFSVERPDGSNFTLKIRSTKLEDSAMYFCASTPLAGGPGELFFGEGSRLTVL.

The chain recombines TRBV6-5 with TRBJ2-4, with D unclear. Germline loops: CDR1 MNHEY, CDR2 SVGAGI. This CDR3 has 13 amino acids. V dropped 0 bases and J dropped 9 bases, with 9 bases sitting between them. Here the CDR3 reads CASSYSTVGIQYF. DNA for the CDR3: TGTGCCAGCAGTTACTCGACTGTCGGCATTCAGTACTTC.

This rearrangement joins TRBV21-1 to TRBJ2-6; TRBD2 is taken as the D call from the table, unchecked against the DNA. TRBV21-1 corresponds to a pseudogene. The CDR3 runs 19 residues. The CDR3 DNA follows: TGTGCCAGCAGCCCCGGGAAGCAGGTTGGGGGGTCTGGGGCCAACGTCCTGACTTTC. Translated: CASSPGKQVGGSGANVLTF.